This passage covers 13 T cell receptor beta chains from one sample sequenced in a study of blood T cells in healthy people across ages. A second PCR, run for roughly 7 to 11 cycles, used a sample-barcoded 5' primer plus a J-beta primer mix. TCRdb passed the 5' RACE reads through MiXCR, listing each CDR3 protein once. The sample has some 710,000 distinct CDR3 sequences, 46% seen once; the top ten hold roughly 18%. The sample taken for sequencing was blood. All receptors derive from an elderly man in good health.

As regards this clonotype: Just one base apart from a much larger clone, this may be a read error. It is unclear where the CDR3 begins or ends on the DNA, so no DNA is shown, and the CDR3 is as TCRdb lists it. The rearrangement joins TRBV12-3 or TRBV12-4 to TRBJ2-7; the tabulated D call, TRBD1, remains unverified against the DNA. Counting both end residues, the CDR3 totals 15 amino acids. CDR3 loop: CASSSSDRRLGEQYF.

This sequence joins TRBV6-5 and TRBJ2-7; the D call may be TRBD1 or TRBD2 (5 bases each). The DNA matches TRBJ2-5 better at its end, which makes the J call doubtful. The CDR3 has 14 residues. The germline CDR1 and CDR2 sequences are MNHEY and SVGAGI. The CDR3 sequence is CASRRGAARETQYF. The DNA of the CDR3 is TGTGCCAGCAGGAGGGGCGCCGCGCGAGAGACCCAGTACTTC.

This sequence joins TRBV6-2 or TRBV6-3 and TRBJ2-7, with D possibly being TRBD1 (6 bases). CDR1 MNHEY and CDR2 SVGEGT come from the germline V gene. The CDR3 length is 12 residues. This CDR3 is CALRGHNYEQYF. As DNA, the CDR3 is TGTGCGCTTCGGGGACATAACTACGAGCAGTACTTC.

This clonotype occurred a few times. The chain employs TRBV27 and TRBJ2-7; tentatively, D is TRBD1 or TRBD2 (6 bases each). CDR1 and CDR2 (germline): MNHEY, SMNVEV (reference sequence). The CDR3 spans 14 residues. V was shortened by 6 bases and J by 5 bases, with 17 bases between the two germline ends. In DNA, the CDR3 is TGTGCCAGCAGCCTGGAGGGCTGGGGGCACGAGCAGTACTTC. This encodes CASSLEGWGHEQYF.

V and J are TRBV11-2 and TRBJ1-5; weak D call: TRBD1 (5 bases). This CDR3 has 14 residues. V was trimmed by 5 bases and J by 7 bases, leaving 15 bases between them. Germline V gene lookup returns CDR1 SGHAT and CDR2 FQNNGV. The chain's CDR3 is CASSLGVSSQPQHF. The CDR3 nucleotides are TGTGCCAGCAGCCTAGGGGTCTCCAGCCAGCCCCAGCATTTT.

This clonotype was found a few times. The V and J genes are TRBV7-3 and TRBJ2-3; 8 bases map to TRBD2. V gave up 3 bases and J gave up 4 bases; unmatched junction bases: 6. The length of the CDR3 is 15 residues. From germline, CDR1 is SGHTA and CDR2 FQGTGA. CDR3 amino acids: CASSLGPSGSDTQYF. CDR3 bases: TGTGCCAGCAGCTTGGGGCCTAGCGGGTCAGATACGCAGTATTTT.

This clonotype came up a few times. This chain links TRBV3-1 with TRBJ1-1, with 9 bases matching TRBD1. The J segment lost 1 base and the V segment lost 0 bases, leaving 0 bases of the junction unmatched. In germline, CDR1 is LGHDT, CDR2 YNNKEL (reference sequence). The CDR3 extends over 15 amino acids. The CDR3 here is CASSQEGQGNTEAFF. CDR3 nucleotide sequence: TGTGCCAGCAGCCAAGAGGGACAGGGGAACACTGAAGCTTTCTTT.

In this sample, this clonotype turned up a few times. V is TRBV28 and J is TRBJ1-1, with D unresolved. V was shortened by 6 bases and J by 0 bases, with 17 bases between the two germline ends. The CDR3 has 16 residues. Germline V gene data show CDR1 as MDHEN and CDR2 as SYDVKM. The CDR3 is CASSPDRLSVNTEAFF. The CDR3 nucleotides are TGTGCCAGCAGCCCCGACCGACTTTCGGTGAACACTGAAGCTTTCTTT.

This clonotype was seen more than once but under ten times. The chain employs TRBV5-5 and TRBJ1-2; D call uncertain. Trimming took off 4 bases at V and 2 bases at J, with 9 bases between the two ends. This CDR3 has 13 amino acids. Germline CDR1 SGHKS, CDR2 YYEKEE (reference sequence). CDR3 DNA sequence: TGTGCCAGCAGCCTTGAGTTGAACTATGGCTACACCTTC. Translating gives CASSLELNYGYTF.

CDR3 loop: CASSGQGGQETQYF. The CDR3 DNA reads TGTGCCAGCAGCGGACAGGGGGGACAAGAGACCCAGTACTTC. This chain links TRBV5-6 with TRBJ2-4, with 10 positions matching TRBD1. The J call is doubtful: the DNA matches TRBJ2-5 better. The CDR3 has 14 residues. CDR1 SGHDT and CDR2 YYEEEE come from the germline V gene.

This clonotype was observed at least ten times. The CDR3 sequence: CASSPSMGTVNEQFF. The CDR3 nucleotides are TGCGCCAGCAGCCCTTCGATGGGGACTGTCAATGAGCAGTTCTTC. The V call is TRBV5-1, the J call TRBJ2-1, with a weak D call TRBD2 (6 bases). Trimming shortened V by 4 bases and J by 6 bases, and 17 bases separated the two germline ends. The CDR3 totals 15 residues. Germline-derived CDR1 and CDR2 are SGHRS and YFSETQ.

The rearrangement uses TRBV29-1 and TRBJ1-1; D gene ambiguous. V was clipped by 6 bases and J by 2 bases, with 16 bases between them. This CDR3 contains 14 residues. The V gene's germline CDR1 is SQVTM and CDR2 ANQGSEA. The CDR3 loop is CSVRVGLTNTEAFF. In DNA, the CDR3 is TGCAGCGTCCGGGTGGGGTTAACCAACACTGAAGCTTTCTTT.

This chain uses TRBV5-1 with TRBJ2-4; D possibly corresponds to TRBD2 (5 bases). The better agreement between TRBJ2-7 and the DNA end casts doubt on the J call. The CDR3 contains 14 residues. Germline assignment: CDR1 SGHRS and CDR2 YFSETQ. CDR3 nucleotides: TGCGCCAGCAGCTTTGACGGCGCGGGTCGCGAGCAGTACTTC. Its protein product is CASSFDGAGREQYF.